The 11 T cell receptor beta chains listed next were all sequenced from one sample in a study of cytomegalovirus exposure and HLA in healthy donors. The PCR contained 60 Vbeta and 13 Jbeta primers. Clones were read by immunoSEQ multiplex PCR, and TCRdb kept only the in-frame ones, dropping some. Of fewer than 100,000 clones listed, 60% to 80% were seen once; the top ten hold about 4%. The sequenced sample was PBMCs. These receptors were taken from a woman aged 40-49 years in good health and CMV-seronegative.

This clone was found a few times. V is TRBV9 and J is TRBJ1-1, with 9 bases matching TRBD1. Germline CDR1 and CDR2: SGDLS and YYNGEE. The length of the CDR3 is 13 residues. Trimming removed 7 bases from V and 8 bases from J; junction bases left unmatched: 9. CDR3 sequence reads: CASGTGGSFEAFF. The CDR3 DNA reads as TGTGCCAGCGGTACAGGGGGCTCTTTCGAAGCTTTCTTT.

The V gene is TRBV6-1, the J gene TRBJ2-3; 11 nucleotides agree with TRBD2. The germline V gene has CDR1 MNHNS and CDR2 SASEGT. The CDR3 runs 14 residues. V gave up 6 bases and J gave up 8 bases; unmatched junction bases: 7. Written as DNA, the CDR3 is TGTGCCAGCAGATTTAGCGGGGGGGCGGGTACGCAGTATTTT. Translating gives CASRFSGGAGTQYF.

CDR3 amino acids: CASSLYGDQPQHF. CDR3 nucleotides: TGTGCCAGCAGCTTATACGGGGATCAGCCCCAGCATTTT. The rearrangement links TRBV7-9 to TRBJ1-5; no definite D call. Germline CDR1 SEHNR, CDR2 FQNEAQ (reference sequence). Deletions cut 2 bases from V and 5 bases from J, with 7 bases between. This CDR3 is built from 13 residues.

This chain joins TRBV4-1 and TRBJ2-2, with D tentatively TRBD1 (6 bases). Germline V gene lookup returns CDR1 MGHRA and CDR2 YSYEKL. The V and J ends lost 1 base and 5 bases respectively, with 14 bases between them. The CDR3 totals 16 residues. The CDR3 spells CASSQVQGIRTGELFF. In nucleotides, the CDR3 is TGCGCCAGCAGCCAAGTACAGGGTATTCGGACCGGGGAGCTGTTTTTT.

The rearrangement joins TRBV10-3 to TRBJ1-6; a possible D gene is TRBD1 (5 bases). V gave up 3 bases and J gave up 4 bases, with 13 bases separating them. Looked up from germline, CDR1 is ENHRY and CDR2 is SYGVKD. This CDR3 has 16 residues. CDR3 in amino acids: CAISDDQGAYNSPLHF. The CDR3 nucleotides read TGTGCCATCAGTGACGACCAGGGCGCATATAATTCACCCCTCCACTTT.

In its sample, this clone was seen once. The chain joins TRBV19 to TRBJ2-1; a weak D match, TRBD2 (7 bases). CDR1 and CDR2 (germline): LNHDA, SQIVND (reference sequence). The CDR3 runs 14 residues. V was shortened by 7 bases and J by 7 bases, with 17 bases between the two germline ends. Written as DNA, the CDR3 is TGTGCCAGTAACGGAGGGGGGGACTATAATGAGCAGTTCTTC. Amino acids: CASNGGGDYNEQFF. Drawing the rest from reference TRBV19 and TRBJ2-1, the complete variable domain is DGGITQSPKYLFRKEGQNVTLSCEQNLNHDAMYWYRQDPGQGLRLIYYSQIVNDFQKGDIAEGYSVSREKKESFPLTVTSAQKNPTAFYLCASNGGGDYNEQFFGPGTRLTVL.

Written as DNA, the CDR3 is TGTGCCAGCAGACGGGAAGGGTTGAACACTGAAGCTTTCTTT. This sequence encodes CASRREGLNTEAFF. The chain employs TRBV2 and TRBJ1-1, with no clear D. The CDR3 has 14 residues. Per germline, CDR1 SNHLY and CDR2 FYNNEI. V gave up 6 bases and J gave up 0 bases, with 11 bases separating them.

The chain carries TRBV6-5 and TRBJ2-5; TRBD2 aligns across 10 bases. This CDR3 comprises 14 residues. The V segment lost 6 bases and the J segment 5 bases; nucleotides outside the gene matches: 6. Germline assignment: CDR1 MNHEY and CDR2 SVGAGI. The CDR3 spells CASSLAGGWETQYF. The CDR3 coding sequence is TGTGCCAGCAGCTTAGCGGGGGGATGGGAGACCCAGTACTTC.

The chain joins TRBV9 to TRBJ2-3; 8 nucleotides agree with TRBD2. Germline CDR1 SGDLS, CDR2 YYNGEE. This CDR3 is built from 16 residues. V gave up 3 bases and J gave up 2 bases; unmatched junction bases: 8. The CDR3 spells CASSGLSGAYTDTQYF. CDR3 nucleotides: TGTGCCAGCAGCGGACTTAGCGGGGCTTACACAGATACGCAGTATTTT.

The chain is built from TRBV7-2 and TRBJ1-6, with no clear D. This CDR3 contains 16 residues. CDR1 SGHTA and CDR2 FQGNSA come from the germline V gene. Deletions cut 3 bases from V and 5 bases from J, with 14 bases between. Here the CDR3 DNA reads TGTGCCAGCAGCTTTCTCGAGGGAGTTAATAATTCACCCCTCCACTTT. Translating gives CASSFLEGVNNSPLHF.

By sample share, this clone is medium-sized. The CDR3 spells CASSQESYRAGELFF. The CDR3 DNA reads TGCGCCAGCAGCCAAGAGTCATACCGGGCCGGGGAGCTGTTTTTT. The V and J genes are TRBV4-3 and TRBJ2-2; D gene uncertain. The CDR3 spans 15 residues. V lost 0 bases, J lost 6 bases, and 11 bases lay in between. CDR1 is LGHNA, CDR2 YSLEER, per germline.